These T cell receptor beta chains were read from a single sample in a study of T cells after yellow fever vaccination. TCRdb recomputed calls from the 5' RACE reads with MiXCR, one row per CDR3 protein. Of approximately 330,000 distinct CDR3 sequences listed, roughly 4.3% are singletons. This sample comprised PBMCs, obtained 5 days after the yellow fever booster vaccination. All receptors derive from a man in his late teens or twenties who received the YFV17D yellow fever vaccine. The CDR3 runs from the conserved cysteine through the conserved F or W. The D gene is left open where the match is weak. Not every row has a clone size; where given, it reads once, few, many or a size class.

abundance | j_gene | v_gene | d_gene | CDR3nt | CDR3aa
many | TRBJ2-3 | TRBV3-1 | TRBD2 | TGTGCCAGCAGCCACGCGCGGGGGGGCACAGATACGCAGTATTTT | CASSHARGGTDTQYF
few | TRBJ2-1 | TRBV21-1 | . | TGTGCCAGCATCCCGGCAGCTCGATTAGAATACAATGAGCAGTTCTTC | CASIPAARLEYNEQFF
few | TRBJ2-6 | TRBV4-1 | TRBD1 | TGCGCCAGCAGCCACTTCGACAGGGGGTATTCCTCTGGGGCCAACGTCCTGACTTTC | CASSHFDRGYSSGANVLTF
many | TRBJ1-1 | TRBV7-9 | . | TGTGCCAGCAGCTTCTCTTGGGGGGGTCCCTCCCCTGAAGCTTTCTTT | CASSFSWGGPSPEAFF
many | TRBJ2-1 | TRBV5-1 | . | TGCGCCAGCAGCTTGGCCAATACGGGGGGCGTACAGTTCTTC | CASSLANTGGVQFF
many | TRBJ2-3 | TRBV6-2/TRBV6-3 | TRBD2 | TGTGCCAGCAGTTACGACGAGACTAGCGGGGGTACAGATACGCAGTATTTT | CASSYDETSGGTDTQYF
few | TRBJ2-5 | TRBV10-3 | TRBD1 | TGTGCCATCAGGACGGACAGGGGAGGGGAGACCCAGTACTTC | CAIRTDRGGETQYF
few | TRBJ1-3 | TRBV7-2 | . | TGTGCCAGCAGCTCCCCGCGCTCTGGAAACACCATATATTTT | CASSSPRSGNTIYF
few | TRBJ2-1 | TRBV4-1 | TRBD1 | TGCGCCAGCAGCCAAGGTCTGGACAGGGATGAGCAGTTCTTC | CASSQGLDRDEQFF
. | TRBJ1-1 | TRBV5-1 | . | TGCGCCAGCAGCTTGGCATATGGCAACCTGAACACTGAAGCTTTCTTT | CASSLAYGNLNTEAFF
few | TRBJ2-7 | TRBV4-3 | TRBD2 | TGCGCCAGCAGCCGGGTTAGCGGGGGTATAAACTACGAGCAGTACTTC | CASSRVSGGINYEQYF
few | TRBJ2-1 | TRBV9 | . | TGTGCCAGCAGCGCCTCGGTTGGAGGGGAGCAGTTCTTC | CASSASVGGEQFF
. | TRBJ2-1 | TRBV7-2 | . | TGTGCCAGCAGCTTAGTAAGTGCGTACAATGAGCAGTTCTTC | CASSLVSAYNEQFF
few | TRBJ1-3 | TRBV6-5 | . | TGTGCCAGCAGTGAGGGTGGTGTCAACACCATATATTTT | CASSEGGVNTIYF
many | TRBJ2-3 | TRBV28 | TRBD2 | TGTGCCAGCAGAACGCCGGGACTAGGACCTATCACAGATACGCAGTATTTT | CASRTPGLGPITDTQYF
many | TRBJ1-1 | TRBV5-1 | . | TGCGCCAGCAGCCCGGGTCCGGGCCACGAGGGAACTGAAGCTTTCTTT | CASSPGPGHEGTEAFF
. | TRBJ1-1 | TRBV11-1 | . | TGTGCCAGCAGCCCGGGCATAAATGGGGACACTGAAGCTTTCTTT | CASSPGINGDTEAFF
. | TRBJ2-3 | TRBV27 | TRBD1 | TGTGCCAGCCTCCGACAGGGGGGCACAGATACGCAGTATTTT | CASLRQGGTDTQYF
. | TRBJ2-1 | TRBV19 | . | TGTGCCAGTAGTATCGTCCACGAGGGGTATTATGAGCAGTTCTTC | CASSIVHEGYYEQFF
. | TRBJ2-1 | TRBV19 | . | TGTGCCAGTAGTATTTGGCAGGTCGGGGCCATTGAGCAGTTCTTC | CASSIWQVGAIEQFF
few | TRBJ2-3 | TRBV7-2 | . | TGTGCCAGCAGCGGGCGGCGGGTGCCTACGCAGTATTTT | CASSGRRVPTQYF
. | TRBJ1-1 | TRBV10-3 | . | TGTGCCATCAGAGTGAACACTGAAGCTTTCTTT | CAIRVNTEAFF
few | TRBJ1-1 | TRBV7-3 | . | TGTGCCAGCAGCTTAATTGGACAGTACACTGAAGCTTTCTTT | CASSLIGQYTEAFF
. | TRBJ2-6 | TRBV4-1 | TRBD1 | TGCGCCAGCAGCCATTGGACAGGTCCCCAGGGAGGGGCCAACGTCCTGACTTTC | CASSHWTGPQGGANVLTF
. | TRBJ2-1 | TRBV29-1 | TRBD1 | TGCAGCTTAGGGGACAGGGCCCAATACAATGAGCAGTTCTTC | CSLGDRAQYNEQFF
few | TRBJ2-2 | TRBV28 | . | TGTGCCAGCAGAGTCGGAAGGCAGTGGAACACCGGGGAGCTGTTTTTT | CASRVGRQWNTGELFF
few | TRBJ1-5 | TRBV20-1 | TRBD1 | TGCAGTGCTAGAACAGGGGACGTTCAGCCCCAGCATTTT | CSARTGDVQPQHF
. | TRBJ1-3 | TRBV4-3 | TRBD1 | TGCGCCAGCAGCTCATCCGTCGGACAGGGCAACACCATATATTTT | CASSSSVGQGNTIYF
few | TRBJ2-7 | TRBV29-1 | . | TGCAGCGTCGAGAAAATAAGAACCTACGAGCAGTACTTC | CSVEKIRTYEQYF
few | TRBJ2-5 | TRBV18 | . | TGTGCCAGCTCACTCAATAGAGAGGGGCGAGAGACCCAGTACTTC | CASSLNREGRETQYF
few | TRBJ2-1 | TRBV7-7 | . | TGTGCTAGCAGCTTGTCTCAGGCTAGCAATGAGCAGTTCTTC | CASSLSQASNEQFF
many | TRBJ2-7 | TRBV29-1 | TRBD1 | TGCAGCGGGTACAGGGGTAGAGAGCAGTACTTC | CSGYRGREQYF
few | TRBJ2-2 | TRBV6-5 | . | TGTGCCACCATGAACGCACGGGAGCTGTTTTTT | CATMNARELFF
. | TRBJ1-2 | TRBV5-1 | . | TGCGCCAGCAGCTTGGCGGTTAACACCAGGACAGCTAACTATGGCTACACCTTC | CASSLAVNTRTANYGYTF
few | TRBJ1-2 | TRBV15 | . | TGTGCCACCAGCAGAGACAGGTTATCATATGGCTACACCTTC | CATSRDRLSYGYTF
few | TRBJ1-2 | TRBV5-5 | . | TGTGCCAGCAGCTTTTGGCCACCTATGAACTATGGCTACACCTTC | CASSFWPPMNYGYTF
. | TRBJ2-7 | TRBV4-1 | TRBD1 | TGCGCCAGCAGCCCGTACGGACAGGGAGGAAGATACGAGCAGTACTTC | CASSPYGQGGRYEQYF
. | TRBJ2-3 | TRBV12-3/TRBV12-4 | . | TGTGCCAGCAGTTTCGAGGAGAGGGATACGCAGTATTTT | CASSFEERDTQYF
many | TRBJ1-1 | TRBV28 | . | TGTGCCAGCCGCGCCGGGACAATGAACACTGAAGCTTTCTTT | CASRAGTMNTEAFF
few | TRBJ1-2 | TRBV20-1 | . | TGCAGTGCTAGAGATTCCGCTTGGGGGAACTATGGCTACACCTTC | CSARDSAWGNYGYTF
. | TRBJ1-2 | TRBV4-1 | . | TGCGCCAGCAGCGGGGAAGGGGATGGCTACACCTTC | CASSGEGDGYTF
many | TRBJ1-1 | TRBV9 | . | TGTGCCAGCAGCGTAGATCGACACATGAACACTGAAGCTTTCTTT | CASSVDRHMNTEAFF
. | TRBJ1-2 | TRBV4-1 | TRBD1 | TGCGCCAGCAGACTACCGGGACAGGGGGCGAATGGCTACACCTTC | CASRLPGQGANGYTF
few | TRBJ1-1 | TRBV7-2 | . | TGTGCCAGCAGCTTAGATAACGAATCGGAAGCTTTCTTT | CASSLDNESEAFF
. | TRBJ2-1 | TRBV11-2 | . | TGTGCCAGCAGCCTTGACAGGAGAAATGAGCAGTTCTTC | CASSLDRRNEQFF
. | TRBJ2-2 | TRBV20-1 | TRBD2 | TGCAGTGCCCTTCCGGGGGGAGTGGGCACCGGGGAGCTGTTTTTT | CSALPGGVGTGELFF
few | TRBJ1-6 | TRBV27 | TRBD1 | TGTGCCAGCAAGCACGACAGGGTCGGTAATTCACCCCTCCACTTT | CASKHDRVGNSPLHF
many | TRBJ2-3 | TRBV5-1 | TRBD2 | TGCGCCAGCAGCTTGTATAGCGGGGGGGCAGGCGATACGCAGTATTTT | CASSLYSGGAGDTQYF
few | TRBJ2-5 | TRBV7-9 | . | TGTGCCAGCAGCTTAGCGTCGGGCAGGATTACACAAGAGACCCAGTACTTC | CASSLASGRITQETQYF
. | TRBJ2-1 | TRBV29-1 | . | TGCAGCGTTGTTGAGGGGTTGGCAAATGAGCAGTTCTTC | CSVVEGLANEQFF
many | TRBJ2-1 | TRBV5-1 | . | TGCGCCAGCAGCTTGGTTGGGGAGGCGCTTGACAATGAGCAGTTCTTC | CASSLVGEALDNEQFF
few | TRBJ1-4 | TRBV18 | TRBD1 | TGTGCCAGCTCACCAACCACAGGGGGAGCTAATGAAAAACTGTTTTTT | CASSPTTGGANEKLFF
. | TRBJ2-3 | TRBV4-3 | TRBD2 | TGCGCCAGCAGCCGCGAAATGGCGGGGGGACTCCGGCGCACAGATACGCAGTATTTT | CASSREMAGGLRRTDTQYF
. | TRBJ2-5 | TRBV29-1 | TRBD2 | TGCAGCGTGGGACTAGCGGGGGTATCAGAGACCCAGTACTTC | CSVGLAGVSETQYF
. | TRBJ2-5 | TRBV6-6 | . | TGTGCCAGCAGGAAGAATAGGGACACCCCAAGAGGGAGGGAGACCCAGTACTTC | CASRKNRDTPRGRETQYF
few | TRBJ1-2 | TRBV7-7 | TRBD1 | TGTGCTAGCGACCCTGGGGACAGCTATGGCTACACCTTC | CASDPGDSYGYTF
many | TRBJ1-1 | TRBV5-1 | . | TGCGCCAGCAGCGTACGGGAGAACACTGAAGCTTTCTTT | CASSVRENTEAFF
. | TRBJ1-2 | TRBV14 | TRBD1 | TGTGCCAGCAGCCAAGTATACAGGGGTGGCTACACCTTC | CASSQVYRGGYTF
few | TRBJ2-3 | TRBV6-6 | . | TGTGCCAGCTGGGGCGGCGGGGGCCGCGGAGATACGCAGTATTTT | CASWGGGGRGDTQYF